The clone carrying this T cell receptor beta chain was counted ten times or more. The CDR3 has 13 residues. V was shortened by 2 bases and J by 5 bases, with 10 bases between the two germline ends. CDR1 ENHRY and CDR2 SYGVKD come from the germline V gene. The data were obtained in a study of T-cell reconstitution after alpha-beta-depleted transplantation in children. A library of TCRbeta sequences, prepared with unique molecular identifiers, was generated. TCRdb re-analysed the PCR reads in MiXCR, keeping a single row per CDR3 protein. The data hold 330,000 or so distinct CDR3 sequences, with approximately 10% observed a single time.

This receptor was obtained from a human donor who donated a stem cell graft to a child with acute lymphoblastic leukemia. The sequenced sample was PBMCs from the stem cell graft donor, obtained from the stem cell graft. The V call is TRBV10-3, the J call TRBJ2-7; TRBD1 might be the D (6 bases). Written as DNA, the CDR3 is TGTGCCATCAGTGAGACAGGGTTGAACGAGCAGTACTTC. Residues: CAISETGLNEQYF.